This T cell receptor (beta chain) is drawn from a study of cytomegalovirus exposure and HLA in healthy donors. Study-level findings and limits: When analyzed later, a missense DCLRE1C variant was found to be linked to TCR beta V- and J-gene trimming. Among CMV-associated TCR beta chains, most appeared HLA-restricted in a later analysis.

PCR involved 60 Vbeta and 13 Jbeta primers. Clones were read by immunoSEQ multiplex PCR, and TCRdb kept only the in-frame ones, dropping some. The sample lists 150,000 to 200,000 clones; around 83% were seen once. In its sample, this clone was seen a few times. Its antigen is currently unknown. Germline CDR1 and CDR2: MNHEY and SVGAGI. The J segment lost 2 bases and the V segment lost 0 bases, leaving 4 bases of the junction unmatched. The CDR3 is 15 amino acids. The sequenced material came from PBMCs. This clonotype was obtained from a man in his fifties in good health and CMV-seropositive. The rearrangement joins TRBV6-5 to TRBJ2-7, with 7 bases that match TRBD2. In DNA, the CDR3 is TGTGCCAGCAGTTACTCCCTAGCGGCTACCTACGAGCAGTACTTC. It is translated as CASSYSLAATYEQYF.